This T cell receptor (beta chain) was retrieved from a study of T cell responses to AZD1222 COVID-19 vaccine (dated by TCRdb to the early 2020s). In the study overall: Because spike-specific TCR depth and breadth did not differ between the two schedules, AZD1222 recipients who got a second dose at roughly 4 weeks were pooled with those who got a second dose at roughly 12 weeks. TCR sequencing covered approximately 230 trial participants: about 210 given two doses of AZD1222 and around 26 given two doses of MenACWY control vaccine. Trial participants were enrolled by age into 18-55, 56-69 and 70-plus year subgroups, with roughly 150, 30 and 60 TCR-sequenced participants respectively. Overall results and qualifications from the work: Because no day 14 peak-response samples were available, the repertoires could be characterized only after the peak T cell response. Conclusions about previously exposed vaccinees were limited because only six AZD1222 recipients were SARS-CoV-2 seropositive at baseline. Nearly half of unique spike-specific TCRs reportedly recognized epitopes outside regions mutated in the B.1.351 and B.1.1.7 variants. CD4 TCRs associated with the vaccine covered the entire spike protein, and the dominant responses were in regions 160-218 and 743-854. A significant rise in spike-specific TCR breadth and depth was observed after two AZD1222 doses relative to day 0 and relative to MenACWY recipients. In the small 56-69-year group, the increase in depth fell short of significance, most likely because of low power. Most participants were white British and females outnumbered males, and the authors suggested that clonal diversity may have been underestimated.

The CDR3 regions of human TCRbeta chains were subjected to immunosequencing. On the authors' methods: TCRs in the repertoires were matched against a reference library of SARS-CoV-2-specific TCRs that had been generated with the MIRA antigen-specificity platform. Breadth was defined as the fraction of unique TCRs that were SARS-CoV-2-associated. Depth was defined as the fraction of total T cells that were SARS-CoV-2-associated. Using the MIRA data, each spike-specific TCR was assigned both to the spike region to which the TCR was reactive and to a CD4 or CD8 class. Log10-transformed breadth and depth values were compared by one-way ANOVA with Sidak's multiple comparisons tests. Held by TCRdb, this immuneACCESS table contains in-frame sequences only and omits some clones. Under half of the omission traces to an unresolved V gene where checked; the cause of the rest is unknown. That table supplies the V and J calls and clone size; D and trimming were determined from the DNA. The sample records some 120,000 clones, over 90% of which are singletons. The top ten clones comprise 0.85% to 0.95% of the sample.

A distance of 9 bases separates the germline ends of V and J, which lose 0 bases and 2 bases respectively. Counted from cysteine to phenylalanine, this CDR3 has 15 amino acids. Solely the CDR3 DNA is kept, with 45 bases framed from the first base. From a lookup of the germline V gene (reference sequence), CDR1 and CDR2 are LGHDT and YNNKEL. Explained via the paper, the time point label denotes: baseline before first vaccination. The vaccinee samples were drawn from two UK trials, COV001 and COV002, one of which was a single-blind randomized controlled phase 2/3 trial testing AZD1222 (ChAdOx1 nCoV-19) in healthy adults. For TCRbeta chain sequencing, PBMC samples from trial participants were taken at day 0 and at day 28 after the second dose. Details on this clone: The antigen it binds to is not known. Per-base quality was not reported, and no clone a single base away is much larger than it.

The chain was built from TRBV3-1 (or the pseudogene TRBV3-2) and TRBJ2-3, with no confident D gene call. The sample in question was peripheral blood, obtained on day 0 of AZD1222 vaccination. This clonotype was sampled from an adult in good health. This receptor carries the CDR3 CASSQDFAVTDTQYF. At the DNA level, the sequence is TGTGCCAGCAGCCAAGATTTCGCCGTCACAGATACGCAGTATTTT.